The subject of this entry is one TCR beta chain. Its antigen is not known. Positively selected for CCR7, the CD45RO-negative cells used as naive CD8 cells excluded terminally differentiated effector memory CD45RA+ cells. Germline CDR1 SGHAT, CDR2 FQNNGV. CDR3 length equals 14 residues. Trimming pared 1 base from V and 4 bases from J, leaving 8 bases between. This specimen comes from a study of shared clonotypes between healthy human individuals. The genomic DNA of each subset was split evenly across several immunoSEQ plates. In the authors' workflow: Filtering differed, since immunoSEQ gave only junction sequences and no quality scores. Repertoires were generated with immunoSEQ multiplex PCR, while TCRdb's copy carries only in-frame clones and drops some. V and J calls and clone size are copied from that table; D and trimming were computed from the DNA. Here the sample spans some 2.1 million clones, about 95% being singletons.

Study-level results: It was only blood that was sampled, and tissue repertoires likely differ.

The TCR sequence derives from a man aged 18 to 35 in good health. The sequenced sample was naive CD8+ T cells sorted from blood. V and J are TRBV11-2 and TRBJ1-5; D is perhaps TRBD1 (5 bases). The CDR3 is CASSLVAGNQPQHF. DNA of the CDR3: TGTGCCAGCAGCTTAGTTGCAGGGAATCAGCCCCAGCATTTT. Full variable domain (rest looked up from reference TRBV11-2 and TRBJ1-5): EAGVAQSPRYKIIEKRQSVAFWCNPISGHATLYWYQQILGQGPKLLIQFQNNGVVDDSQLPKDRFSAERLKGVDSTLKIQPAKLEDSAVYLCASSLVAGNQPQHFGDGTRLSIL.